This T cell receptor (beta chain) was documented in a study of radiotherapy plus CTLA-4 blockade in lung cancer. Turning to the study itself: 18% of patients responded objectively, and 31% achieved disease control. Study-level results: Reports state that early shifts in blood T cell clones, with interferon-beta, best predicted response. Subsequent to radiotherapy plus ipilimumab, tumor-derived TCR clones underwent expansion in blood.

Lung cancer patients with chemo-refractory metastatic non-small-cell disease were given focal radiation plus CTLA-4 blockade with ipilimumab. Profiling relied on immunoSEQ multiplex PCR, and the TCRdb table lists in-frame clones only, not all of them. This table holds 84,000 or so clones, around four fifths found once. V was pared by 6 bases and J by 7 bases, with 10 bases between. Germline CDR1 is MNHEY and CDR2 is SVGAGI. CDR3 length: 12 residues. Points on this clone: Its antigen is currently unknown.

This chain links TRBV6-5 with TRBJ1-5; D gene uncertain. This receptor was obtained from a human donor with non-small cell lung cancer that progressed on radiotherapy plus ipilimumab. The sample consisted of peripheral blood, taken from a patient treated with radiotherapy plus ipilimumab. The CDR3 bases are TGTGCCAGCAGCCGGACCGGCCAGCCCCAGCATTTT. It specifies CASSRTGQPQHF.